The clone carrying this T cell receptor (beta chain) has a count of ten or more. The antigen is unknown. The record originates from a study of CD8 T cells in ankylosing spondylitis. Via MiXCR, TCRdb re-called the 5' RACE reads, giving one row per CDR3 protein. Of approximately 200,000 distinct CDR3 sequences in the sample, approximately 13% were seen once. Study outcomes and limitations: Prior work had noted some motif variants in reactive arthritis blood and synovial fluid. There was reportedly significant enrichment of clones that were disease-linked in matched ankylosing spondylitis synovial fluid.

The sample consisted of blood, either unsorted or a sorted T cell fraction (not recorded which). The sequence was collected from a female donor with ankylosing spondylitis or in good health (not recorded which).

The CDR3 region has the DNA TGTGCCATCAACCCCGGGCCGAATTATCTTGGGGGCTACACCTTC. Amino acid sequence: CAINPGPNYLGGYTF. This chain joins TRBV10-3 and TRBJ1-2, with D uncertain. CDR3 length: 15 residues. V gave up 7 bases and J gave up 8 bases, with 23 bases separating them. The germline V gene has CDR1 ENHRY and CDR2 SYGVKD.